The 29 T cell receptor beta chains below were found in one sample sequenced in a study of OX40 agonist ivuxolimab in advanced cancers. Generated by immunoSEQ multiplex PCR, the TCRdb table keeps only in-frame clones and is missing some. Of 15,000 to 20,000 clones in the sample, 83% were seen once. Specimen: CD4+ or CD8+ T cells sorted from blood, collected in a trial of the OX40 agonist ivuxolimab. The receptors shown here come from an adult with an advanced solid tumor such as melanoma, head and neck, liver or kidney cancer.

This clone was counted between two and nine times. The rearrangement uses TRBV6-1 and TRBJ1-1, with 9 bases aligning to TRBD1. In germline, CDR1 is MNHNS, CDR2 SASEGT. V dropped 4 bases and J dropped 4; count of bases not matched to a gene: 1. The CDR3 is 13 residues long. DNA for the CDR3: TGTGCCAGCAGTGCACAGGGGGCCACTGAAGCTTTCTTT. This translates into CASSAQGATEAFF.

The CDR3, as DNA: TGTGCCAGTAGTATAGGCACGACAGGGAAAGGCTACACCTTC. Residues: CASSIGTTGKGYTF. The genes are TRBV19 and TRBJ1-2; TRBD1 agrees at 7 bases. This CDR3 contains 14 residues. CDR1 and CDR2 from the germline V gene are LNHDA and SQIVND (reference sequence). Unmatched junction bases numbered 7, after V lost 1 base and J lost 8 bases.

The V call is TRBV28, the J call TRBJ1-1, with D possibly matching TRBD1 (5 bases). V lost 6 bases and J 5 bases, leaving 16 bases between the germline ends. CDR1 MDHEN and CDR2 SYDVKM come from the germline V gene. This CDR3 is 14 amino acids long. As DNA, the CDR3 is TGTGCCAGCAGGCGGAGTATTAGGGGAACTGAAGCTTTCTTT. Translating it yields CASRRSIRGTEAFF.

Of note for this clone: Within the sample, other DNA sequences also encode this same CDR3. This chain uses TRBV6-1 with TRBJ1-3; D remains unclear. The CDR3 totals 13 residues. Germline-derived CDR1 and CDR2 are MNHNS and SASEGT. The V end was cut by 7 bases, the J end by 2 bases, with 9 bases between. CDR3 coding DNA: TGTGCCAGCATGGGCACTCCTGGAAACACCATATATTTT. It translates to CASMGTPGNTIYF.

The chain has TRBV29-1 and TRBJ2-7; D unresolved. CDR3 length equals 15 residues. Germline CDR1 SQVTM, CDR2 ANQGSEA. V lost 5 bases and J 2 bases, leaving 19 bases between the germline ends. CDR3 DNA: TGCAGCGTTATTAATGCAAGGATGAAGGCCTACGAGCAGTACTTC. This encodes CSVINARMKAYEQYF.

The CDR3 coding sequence is TGTGCCAGCAGCTTAGGGGGGCTCGGTGAGCAGTTCTTC. This translates into CASSLGGLGEQFF. V usage is TRBV7-2 and J usage is TRBJ2-1, with TRBD1 as a possible D gene (6 bases). The CDR3 covers 13 residues. V shed 1 base and J shed 9 bases, with 10 bases lying between them. CDR1 SGHTA and CDR2 FQGNSA come from the germline V gene. Complete variable domain (other parts from reference TRBV7-2 and TRBJ2-1): GAGVSQSPSNKVTEKGKDVELRCDPISGHTALYWYRQSLGQGLEFLIYFQGNSAPDKSGLPSDRFSAERTGGSVSTLTIQRTQQEDSAVYLCASSLGGLGEQFFGPGTRLTVL.

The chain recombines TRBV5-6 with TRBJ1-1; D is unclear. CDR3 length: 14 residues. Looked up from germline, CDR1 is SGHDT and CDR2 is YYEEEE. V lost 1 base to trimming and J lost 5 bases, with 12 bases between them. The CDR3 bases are TGTGCCAGCAGCTTGCCCCCGGGGAGGACTGAAGCTTTCTTT. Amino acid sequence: CASSLPPGRTEAFF.

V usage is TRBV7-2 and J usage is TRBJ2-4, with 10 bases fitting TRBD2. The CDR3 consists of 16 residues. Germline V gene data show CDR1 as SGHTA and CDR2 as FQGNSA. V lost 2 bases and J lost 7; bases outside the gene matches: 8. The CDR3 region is CASSLRLAGVVNIQYF. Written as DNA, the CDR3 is TGTGCCAGCAGCTTACGGCTAGCGGGAGTAGTGAACATTCAGTACTTC.

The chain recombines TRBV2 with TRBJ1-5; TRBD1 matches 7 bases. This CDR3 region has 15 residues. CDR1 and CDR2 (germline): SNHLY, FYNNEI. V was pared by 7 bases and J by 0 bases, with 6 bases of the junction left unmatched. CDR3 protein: CASTRQGDSNQPQHF. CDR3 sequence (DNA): TGTGCCAGCACCAGACAGGGAGATAGCAATCAGCCCCAGCATTTT.

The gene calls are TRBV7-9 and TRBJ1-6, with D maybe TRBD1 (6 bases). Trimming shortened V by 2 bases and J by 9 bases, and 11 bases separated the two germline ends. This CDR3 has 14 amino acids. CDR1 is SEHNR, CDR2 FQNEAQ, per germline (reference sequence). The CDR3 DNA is TGTGCCAGCAGCTTAAGTCAGGGGAGTTCACCCCTCCACTTT. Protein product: CASSLSQGSSPLHF.

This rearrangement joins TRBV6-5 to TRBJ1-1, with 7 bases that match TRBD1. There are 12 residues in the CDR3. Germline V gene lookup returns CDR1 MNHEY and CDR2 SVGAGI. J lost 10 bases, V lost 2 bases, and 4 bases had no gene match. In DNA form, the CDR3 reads TGTGCCAGCAGTTACAGGGGGCTAAGAGCTTTCTTT. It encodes CASSYRGLRAFF.

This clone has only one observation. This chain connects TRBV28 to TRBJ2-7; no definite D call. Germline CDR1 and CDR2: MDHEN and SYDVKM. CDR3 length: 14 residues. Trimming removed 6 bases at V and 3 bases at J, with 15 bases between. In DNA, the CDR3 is TGTGCCAGCAGCCCGACAACCCTGAACTACGAGCAGTACTTC. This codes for CASSPTTLNYEQYF.

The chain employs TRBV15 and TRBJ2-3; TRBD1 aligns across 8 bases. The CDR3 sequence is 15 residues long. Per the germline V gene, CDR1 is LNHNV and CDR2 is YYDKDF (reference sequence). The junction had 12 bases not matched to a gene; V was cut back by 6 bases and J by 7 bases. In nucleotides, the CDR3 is TGTGCCACCAGGGGGCCAGGGGGCGAGGGAAATACGCAGTATTTT. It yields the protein CATRGPGGEGNTQYF.

CDR3 sequence reads: CASSYLTRNEQFF. CDR3 in DNA: TGTGCCAGCAGTTACCTTACTAGGAATGAGCAGTTCTTC. This chain joins TRBV6-5 and TRBJ2-1; D may be TRBD2 (5 bases). CDR3 size: 13 residues. Germline CDR1 MNHEY, CDR2 SVGAGI. V was pared by 2 bases and J by 7 bases, with 9 bases between.

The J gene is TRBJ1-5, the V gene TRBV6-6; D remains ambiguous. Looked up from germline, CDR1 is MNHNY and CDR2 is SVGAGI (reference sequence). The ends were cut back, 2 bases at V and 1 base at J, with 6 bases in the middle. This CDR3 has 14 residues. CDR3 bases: TGTGCCAGCAGTTACCCTGACAGCAATCAGCCCCAGCATTTT. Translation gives CASSYPDSNQPQHF.

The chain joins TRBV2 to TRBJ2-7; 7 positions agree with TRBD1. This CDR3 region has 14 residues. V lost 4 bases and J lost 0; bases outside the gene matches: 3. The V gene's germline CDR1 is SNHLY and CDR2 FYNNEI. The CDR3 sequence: CASSADRSSYEQYF. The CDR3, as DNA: TGTGCCAGCAGTGCGGACAGGAGCTCCTACGAGCAGTACTTC.

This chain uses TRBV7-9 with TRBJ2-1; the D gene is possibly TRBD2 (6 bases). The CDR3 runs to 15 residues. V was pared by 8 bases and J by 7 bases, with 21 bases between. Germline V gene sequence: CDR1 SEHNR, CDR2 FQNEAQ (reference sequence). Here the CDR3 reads CASVSNGSFRNEQFF. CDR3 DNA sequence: TGTGCCAGCGTTTCAAACGGGAGTTTTCGGAATGAGCAGTTCTTC.

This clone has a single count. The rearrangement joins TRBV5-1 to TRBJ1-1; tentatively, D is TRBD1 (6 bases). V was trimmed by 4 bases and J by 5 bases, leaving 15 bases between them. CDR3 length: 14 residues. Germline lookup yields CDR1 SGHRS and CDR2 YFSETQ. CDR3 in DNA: TGCGCCAGCAGCGCCCACAGGGAGGGGACTGAAGCTTTCTTT. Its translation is CASSAHREGTEAFF.

The CDR3 loop reads CASSSEGTGPQHF. The CDR3 DNA reads as TGCGCCAGCAGCTCGGAAGGGACAGGCCCCCAGCATTTT. This chain joins TRBV5-1 and TRBJ1-5; 8 bases fit TRBD1. The V gene end was trimmed by 3 bases and the J gene end by 10 bases; junction bases not matched to a gene: 6. The CDR3 totals 13 residues. Germline lookup yields CDR1 SGHRS and CDR2 YFSETQ.

DNA for the CDR3: TGCGCCAGCAGCCAAGTGGGAGCTCGCCCCTCGAGGGGCTACACCTTC. As protein: CASSQVGARPSRGYTF. The rearrangement joins TRBV4-1 to TRBJ1-2; D unresolved. The CDR3 is made up of 16 amino acids. Germline V CDR1 and CDR2: MGHRA, YSYEKL. V gave up 1 base and J gave up 8 bases, with 20 bases separating them.

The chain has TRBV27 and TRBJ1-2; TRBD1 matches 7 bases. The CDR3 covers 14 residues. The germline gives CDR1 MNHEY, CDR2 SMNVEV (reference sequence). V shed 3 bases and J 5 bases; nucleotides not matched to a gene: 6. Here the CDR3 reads CASSLQGGGYGYTF. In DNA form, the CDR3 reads TGTGCCAGCAGTTTGCAGGGGGGGGGATATGGCTACACCTTC.

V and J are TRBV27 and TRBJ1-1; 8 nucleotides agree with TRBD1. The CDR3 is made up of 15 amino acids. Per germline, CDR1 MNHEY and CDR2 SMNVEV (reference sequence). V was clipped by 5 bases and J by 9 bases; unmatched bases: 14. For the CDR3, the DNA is TGTGCCAGCAGTACAACCGGGACAGGCGGCCTCAAAGCTTTCTTT. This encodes CASSTTGTGGLKAFF.

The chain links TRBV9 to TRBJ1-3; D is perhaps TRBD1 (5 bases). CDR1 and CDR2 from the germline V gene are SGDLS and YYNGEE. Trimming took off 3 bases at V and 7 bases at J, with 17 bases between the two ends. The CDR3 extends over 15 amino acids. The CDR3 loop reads CASSGPQGGGNTIYF. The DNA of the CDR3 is TGTGCCAGCAGCGGCCCCCAGGGCGGTGGGAACACCATATATTTT.

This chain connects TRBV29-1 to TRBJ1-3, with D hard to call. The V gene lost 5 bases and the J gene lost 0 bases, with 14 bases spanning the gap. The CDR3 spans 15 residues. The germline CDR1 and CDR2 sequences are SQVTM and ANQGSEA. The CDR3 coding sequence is TGCAGCGTTAGGATTCGCCGGAGCTCTGGAAACACCATATATTTT. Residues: CSVRIRRSSGNTIYF.

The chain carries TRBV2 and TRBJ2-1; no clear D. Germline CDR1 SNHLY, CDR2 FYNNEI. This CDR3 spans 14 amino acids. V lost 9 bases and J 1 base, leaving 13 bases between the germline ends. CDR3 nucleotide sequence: TGTGCCAGTTCCTTTCAACTTTCCTACAATGAGCAGTTCTTC. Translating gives CASSFQLSYNEQFF.

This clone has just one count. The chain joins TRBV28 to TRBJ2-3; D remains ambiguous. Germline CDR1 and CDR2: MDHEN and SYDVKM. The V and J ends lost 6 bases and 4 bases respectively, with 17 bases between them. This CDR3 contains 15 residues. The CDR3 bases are TGTGCCAGCAGCCCCTCGGGCCTAAAGCCAGATACGCAGTATTTT. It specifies CASSPSGLKPDTQYF.

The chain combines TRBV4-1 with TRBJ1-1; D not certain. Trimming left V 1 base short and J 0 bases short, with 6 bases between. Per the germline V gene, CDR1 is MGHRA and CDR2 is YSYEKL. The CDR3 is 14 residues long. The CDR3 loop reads CASSQGTVNTEAFF. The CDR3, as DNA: TGCGCCAGCAGCCAAGGCACAGTGAACACTGAAGCTTTCTTT.

The CDR3 DNA is TGTGCCAGCAGTTCCTATCGCGAGACCCAGTACTTC. Its protein is CASSSYRETQYF. The V call is TRBV6-5, the J call TRBJ2-5; D not certain. This CDR3 is 12 amino acids long. The germline V and J ends were trimmed by 4 bases and 5 bases, with 8 bases remaining between them. Germline loops: CDR1 MNHEY, CDR2 SVGAGI.

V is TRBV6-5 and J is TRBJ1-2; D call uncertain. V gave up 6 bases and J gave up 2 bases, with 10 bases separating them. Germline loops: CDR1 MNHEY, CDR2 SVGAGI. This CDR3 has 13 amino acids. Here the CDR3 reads CASRLQPNYGYTF. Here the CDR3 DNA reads TGTGCCAGCAGATTACAGCCAAACTATGGCTACACCTTC.